The present entry profiles one T cell receptor beta chain with its context. The CDR3 sequence is 17 residues long. Trimming left V 11 bases short and J 0 bases short, with 23 bases between. Germline V gene data show CDR1 as SNHLY and CDR2 as FYNNEI. This entry comes from a study of T cell responses to AZD1222 COVID-19 vaccine. Data came from immunoSEQ multiplex PCR; TCRdb stores just in-frame clones and leaves some out. Counted here are some 150,000 clones, about 91% occurring once; the ten biggest clones make up over 3.5%. V and J are TRBV2 and TRBJ2-1; D is perhaps TRBD1 (6 bases). The receptor comes from an adult in good health. Sequenced material: peripheral blood, taken on day 0 of AZD1222 vaccination. CDR3 sequence (DNA): TGTGCCCACAGGGCGGTAGGGGACGCGGCCTCCTACAATGAGCAGTTCTTC. Its translation: CAHRAVGDAASYNEQFF.